The T cell receptor (beta chain) under discussion was sequenced for a study of T cells in pancreatic ductal adenocarcinoma. Notes on the study in general: Blood had more productive templates and about 8-fold more unique clonotypes than tumor. No significant tumor-blood clonality difference; means were about 0.11 and 0.072. The resected cohort was biased toward the minority with early-stage disease.

Trimming removed 3 bases from V and 7 bases from J; junction bases left unmatched: 4. Germline V gene sequence: CDR1 SGDLS, CDR2 YYNGEE. There are 14 residues in the CDR3. The repertoire was sequenced with immunoSEQ multiplex PCR; TCRdb's copy has only in-frame clones and lacks some. The data contain 16,000 or so clones, around 91% of them seen just once; the ten biggest clones take up 15% to 20%. Selected pancreatic ductal adenocarcinoma patients had undergone surgery without neoadjuvant therapy. Regarding this clone: What it binds is unknown. Other nucleotide sequences in the sample specify the same CDR3.

The clonotype was recovered from a human donor with pancreatic ductal adenocarcinoma. Sequenced input: PBMCs. The chain links TRBV9 to TRBJ1-6, with TRBD1 identical over 7 bases. CDR3 sequence reads: CASSDRQGNSPLHF. CDR3 in DNA: TGTGCCAGCAGCGACAGACAGGGAAATTCACCCCTCCACTTT.